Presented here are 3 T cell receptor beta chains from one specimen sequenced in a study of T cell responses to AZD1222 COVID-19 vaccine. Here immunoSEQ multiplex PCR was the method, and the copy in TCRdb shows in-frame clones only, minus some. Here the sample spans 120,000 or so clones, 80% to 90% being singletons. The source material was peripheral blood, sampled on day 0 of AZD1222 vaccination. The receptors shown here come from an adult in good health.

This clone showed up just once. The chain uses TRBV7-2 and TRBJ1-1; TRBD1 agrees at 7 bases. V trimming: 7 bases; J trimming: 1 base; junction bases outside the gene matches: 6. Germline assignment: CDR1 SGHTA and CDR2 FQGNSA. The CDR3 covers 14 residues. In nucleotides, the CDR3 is TGTGCCAGCAAACGGACAGGATCGAACACTGAAGCTTTCTTT. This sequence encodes CASKRTGSNTEAFF. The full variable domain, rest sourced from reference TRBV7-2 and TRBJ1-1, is GAGVSQSPSNKVTEKGKDVELRCDPISGHTALYWYRQSLGQGLEFLIYFQGNSAPDKSGLPSDRFSAERTGGSVSTLTIQRTQQEDSAVYLCASKRTGSNTEAFFGQGTRLTVV.

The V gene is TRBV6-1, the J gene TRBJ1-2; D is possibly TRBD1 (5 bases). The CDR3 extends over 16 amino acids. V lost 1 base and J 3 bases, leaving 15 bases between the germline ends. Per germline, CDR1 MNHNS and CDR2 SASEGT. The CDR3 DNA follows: TGTGCCAGCAGTGAAGGCGGGGACGCCAACTACTATGGCTACACCTTC. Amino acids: CASSEGGDANYYGYTF.

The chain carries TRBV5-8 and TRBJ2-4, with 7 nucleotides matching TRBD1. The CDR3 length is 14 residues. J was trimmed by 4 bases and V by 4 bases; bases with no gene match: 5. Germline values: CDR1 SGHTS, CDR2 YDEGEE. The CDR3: CASSVRQGKNIQYF. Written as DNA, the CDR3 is TGTGCCAGCAGCGTCCGACAGGGAAAAAACATTCAGTACTTC.